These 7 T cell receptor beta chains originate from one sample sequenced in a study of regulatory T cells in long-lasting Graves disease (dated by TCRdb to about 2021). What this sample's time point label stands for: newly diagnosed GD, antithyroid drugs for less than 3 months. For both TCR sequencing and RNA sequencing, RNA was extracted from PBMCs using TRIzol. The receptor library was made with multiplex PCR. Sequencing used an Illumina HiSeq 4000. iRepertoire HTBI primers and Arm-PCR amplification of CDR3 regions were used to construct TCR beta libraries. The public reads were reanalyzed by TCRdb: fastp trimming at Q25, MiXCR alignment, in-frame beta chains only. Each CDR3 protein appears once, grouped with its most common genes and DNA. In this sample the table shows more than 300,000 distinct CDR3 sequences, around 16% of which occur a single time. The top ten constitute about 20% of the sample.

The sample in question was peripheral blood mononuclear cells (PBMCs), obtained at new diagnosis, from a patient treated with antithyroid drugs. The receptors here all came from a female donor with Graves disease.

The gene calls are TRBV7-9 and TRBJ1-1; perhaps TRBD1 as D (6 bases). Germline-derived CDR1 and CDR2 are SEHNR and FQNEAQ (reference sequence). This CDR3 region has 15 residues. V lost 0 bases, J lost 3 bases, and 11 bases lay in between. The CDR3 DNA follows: TGTGCCAGCAGCTTAGCGCAGGGGAGGGACACTGAAGCTTTCTTT. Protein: CASSLAQGRDTEAFF.

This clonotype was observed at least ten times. CDR3: CASSLMEILSQTYEQYF. CDR3 coding DNA: TGTGCCAGCAGCTTGATGGAGATTCTGAGTCAAACCTACGAGCAGTACTTC. The V gene is TRBV7-2, the J gene TRBJ2-7; unclear D gene. Germline-derived CDR1 and CDR2 are SGHTA and FQGNSA. With 3 bases removed from V and 2 bases from J, the gap between germline ends came to 20 bases. CDR3 length: 17 amino acids.

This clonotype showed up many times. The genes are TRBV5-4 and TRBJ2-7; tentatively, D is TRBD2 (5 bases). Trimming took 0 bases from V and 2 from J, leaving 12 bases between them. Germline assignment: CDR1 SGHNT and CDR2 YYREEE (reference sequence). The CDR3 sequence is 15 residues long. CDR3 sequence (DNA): TGTGCCAGCAGCTTGGCCGGGCAAGCGGCCTACGAGCAGTACTTC. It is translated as CASSLAGQAAYEQYF.

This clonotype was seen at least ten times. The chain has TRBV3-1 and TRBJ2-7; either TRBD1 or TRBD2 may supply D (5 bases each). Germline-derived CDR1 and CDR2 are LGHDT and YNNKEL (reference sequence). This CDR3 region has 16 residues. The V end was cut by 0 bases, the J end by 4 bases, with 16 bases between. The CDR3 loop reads CASSQDGSPGTYEQYF. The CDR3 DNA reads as TGTGCCAGCAGCCAAGATGGAAGTCCTGGGACGTACGAGCAGTACTTC.

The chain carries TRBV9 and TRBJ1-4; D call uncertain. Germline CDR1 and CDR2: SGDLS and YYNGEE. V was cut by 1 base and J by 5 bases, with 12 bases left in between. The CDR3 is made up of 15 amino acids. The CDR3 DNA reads TGTGCCAGCAGCGTAAATGGCTACGCCAATGAAAAACTGTTTTTT. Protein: CASSVNGYANEKLFF. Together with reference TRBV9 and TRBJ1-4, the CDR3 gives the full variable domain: DSGVTQTPKHLITATGQRVTLRCSPRSGDLSVYWYQQSLDQGLQFLIQYYNGEERAKGNILERFSAQQFPDLHSELNLSSLELGDSALYFCASSVNGYANEKLFFGSGTQLSVL.

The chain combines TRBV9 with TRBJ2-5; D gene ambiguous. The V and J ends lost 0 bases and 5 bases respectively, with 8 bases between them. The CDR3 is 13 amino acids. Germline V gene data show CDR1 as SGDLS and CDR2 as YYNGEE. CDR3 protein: CASSVDSPETQYF. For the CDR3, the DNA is TGTGCCAGCAGCGTAGACTCTCCCGAGACCCAGTACTTC.

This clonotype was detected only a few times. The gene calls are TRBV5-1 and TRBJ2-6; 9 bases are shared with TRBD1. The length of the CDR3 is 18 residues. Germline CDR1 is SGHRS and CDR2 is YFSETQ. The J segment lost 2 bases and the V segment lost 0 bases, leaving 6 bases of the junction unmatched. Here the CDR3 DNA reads TGCGCCAGCAGCTTGGTGGGACAGGGTTCTCCTGGGGCCAACGTCCTGACTTTC. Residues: CASSLVGQGSPGANVLTF.